These 16 T cell receptor beta chains were all obtained from the same sample, sequenced in a study of T cells in Graves' hyperthyroidism and ophthalmopathy. RNA transcripts served as the template for amplifying TCR beta CDR3 regions. The HTBI primer set served for first-round RT-PCR of the TCR CDR3. TCRdb ran MiXCR on the multiplex PCR reads and lists one entry per CDR3 protein. The sample carries about 340,000 distinct CDR3 sequences, around 20% recorded once. Material: blood. Receptors were obtained from a woman aged 45-65 years with Graves' hyperthyroidism.

This clonotype has at least ten counts. V and J are TRBV5-6 and TRBJ2-5; 14 bases agree with TRBD2. After removal of 4 bases from V and 4 bases from J, the junction contained 3 bases not matched to a gene. Germline V gene lookup returns CDR1 SGHDT and CDR2 YYEEEE. The CDR3 has 15 amino acids. The CDR3 coding sequence is TGTGCCAGCAGCCCTGGACTAGCGGGAGGAGAGACCCAGTACTTC. Translated, it gives CASSPGLAGGETQYF.

This clonotype was seen many times. The chain carries TRBV27 and TRBJ1-2; 9 bases agree with TRBD1. The J segment lost 7 bases and the V segment lost 6 bases, leaving 9 bases of the junction unmatched. This CDR3 region has 14 residues. CDR1 and CDR2 from the germline V gene are MNHEY and SMNVEV (reference sequence). The CDR3 sequence: CASRRTGEALGYTF. The CDR3 nucleotides are TGTGCCAGCAGAAGGACAGGGGAGGCTCTTGGCTACACCTTC.

This clonotype occurred a few times. The rearrangement joins TRBV27 to TRBJ2-5, with a tentative D call TRBD1 (7 bases). The germline gives CDR1 MNHEY, CDR2 SMNVEV (reference sequence). The CDR3 has 18 residues. Trimming shortened V by 0 bases and J by 2 bases, and 19 bases separated the two germline ends. The CDR3 is CASSLSPLRGTLQETQYF. CDR3 DNA: TGTGCCAGCAGTTTATCACCCCTCAGGGGGACTTTACAAGAGACCCAGTACTTC.

The sample holds many counts of this clonotype. The chain combines TRBV28 with TRBJ2-3; TRBD2 might be the D (5 bases). Deletions cut 5 bases from V and 7 bases from J, with 10 bases between. The CDR3 consists of 12 residues. Germline lookup yields CDR1 MDHEN and CDR2 SYDVKM. For the CDR3, the DNA is TGTGCCAGCAGTACTCCTAGCTATACGCAGTATTTT. Translation gives CASSTPSYTQYF.

This clonotype was picked up many times. The genes are TRBV20-1 and TRBJ1-5, with a possible D match to TRBD1 (6 bases). Trimming took 0 bases from V and 6 from J, leaving 18 bases between them. The CDR3 is 16 amino acids. Germline V lookup: CDR1 DFQATT, CDR2 SNEGSKA (reference sequence). The CDR3 DNA is TGCAGTGCTAGAGATGGGGGAACAGGGAGGGGTCAGCCCCAGCATTTT. Its translation: CSARDGGTGRGQPQHF.

This clonotype has ten or more counts. The V and J genes are TRBV12-3 or TRBV12-4 and TRBJ1-4; D not certain. V dropped 0 bases and J dropped 8 bases, with 7 bases sitting between them. The CDR3 has 13 amino acids. CDR3 nucleotides: TGTGCCAGCAGTTTAGCGGGCGTAGAAAAACTGTTTTTT. This encodes CASSLAGVEKLFF.

This clonotype was seen more than once but under ten times. The chain combines TRBV10-3 with TRBJ2-7; 7 bases are shared with TRBD1. V was pared by 0 bases and J by 2 bases, with 7 bases of the junction left unmatched. Germline-derived CDR1 and CDR2 are ENHRY and SYGVKD. The CDR3 runs to 16 residues. This CDR3 is CAISESVWDSPYEQYF. The DNA for the CDR3 is TGTGCCATCAGTGAGTCCGTATGGGACAGCCCCTACGAGCAGTACTTC.

This clonotype appeared many times. The CDR3 nucleotides are TGCAGTGCTAGAGATCACCTGAACACTGAAGCTTTCTTT. Translation: CSARDHLNTEAFF. This rearrangement joins TRBV20-1 to TRBJ1-1; the D is unclear. CDR1 and CDR2 from the germline V gene are DFQATT and SNEGSKA (reference sequence). Trimming cost V 0 bases and J 0 bases, with 5 bases left between them. There are 13 residues in the CDR3.

This clonotype was seen repeatedly, ten times or more. This rearrangement joins TRBV7-9 to TRBJ2-1; D might be TRBD2 (6 bases). The CDR3 is 15 residues long. V lost 1 base and J 9 bases, leaving 16 bases between the germline ends. Germline V gene data show CDR1 as SEHNR and CDR2 as FQNEAQ (reference sequence). For the CDR3, the DNA is TGTGCCAGCAGCTTAGGCGGGGCCTCCCAGGGTGAGCAGTTCTTC. Protein: CASSLGGASQGEQFF.

The chain recombines TRBV2 with TRBJ2-5; D possibly matches TRBD1 or TRBD2 (5 bases each). The CDR3 is 15 amino acids. The V gene's germline CDR1 is SNHLY and CDR2 FYNNEI. The V gene lost 5 bases and the J gene lost 2 bases, with 15 bases spanning the gap. CDR3 loop: CASSPLIGAQETQYF. CDR3 coding DNA: TGTGCCAGCAGTCCGCTGATCGGGGCTCAAGAGACCCAGTACTTC.

By proportion, this clonotype is medium-sized. This chain links TRBV6-5 with TRBJ2-2; 8 positions agree with TRBD1. Germline-derived CDR1 and CDR2 are MNHEY and SVGAGI. This CDR3 has 18 amino acids. The V and J ends lost 2 bases and 1 base, in that order; junction bases with no gene match: 9. The CDR3 loop reads CASSYALPGQENTGELFF. The CDR3 DNA follows: TGTGCCAGCAGTTACGCACTCCCGGGACAGGAGAACACCGGGGAGCTGTTTTTT.

This clonotype was seen only a few times. This sequence may be a read error, since a much larger clone differs from it by one base. The chain is built from TRBV30 and TRBJ1-5; D gene unclear. CDR1 GTSNPN and CDR2 SVGIG come from the germline V gene (reference sequence). This CDR3 contains 13 residues. Trimming took 2 bases from V and 0 from J, leaving 5 bases between them. CDR3 protein: CAWSRNSNQPQHF. CDR3 DNA sequence: TGTGCCTGGAGTCGGAATAGCAATCAGCCCCAGCATTTT.

This clonotype was seen at least ten times. The chain links TRBV7-8 to TRBJ2-3; TRBD1 aligns across 12 bases. Germline V gene sequence: CDR1 SGHVS, CDR2 FQNEAQ. The CDR3 extends over 17 amino acids. J lost 4 bases, V lost 5 bases, and 10 bases had no gene match. For the CDR3, the DNA is TGTGCCAGCAGCCTATCCGGGACAGGGGGCCGGGCAGATACGCAGTATTTT. This encodes CASSLSGTGGRADTQYF.

The CDR3 sequence: CASSLGLSSYGYTF. The CDR3 coding sequence is TGTGCCAGCAGCTTAGGGCTCAGTTCCTATGGCTACACCTTC. The chain is built from TRBV7-3 and TRBJ1-2, with D unresolved. Trimming removed 2 bases at V and 4 bases at J, with 11 bases between. This CDR3 has 14 amino acids. Germline V CDR1 and CDR2: SGHTA, FQGTGA.

This clonotype was detected ten times or more. CDR3 bases: TGTGCCAGCTCACCCGGGACAGAAAAGTATGGCTACACCTTC. It encodes CASSPGTEKYGYTF. The chain couples TRBV18 to TRBJ1-2; 7 positions match TRBD1. Trimming removed 3 bases from V and 5 bases from J; junction bases left unmatched: 6. The length of the CDR3 is 14 residues. Per the germline V gene, CDR1 is KGHSH and CDR2 is LQKENI.

Remarks on this clonotype: Sequence at one end of the junction differs from germline and may be a read error. This chain links TRBV18 with TRBJ2-3; 8 bases are a match to TRBD1. The germline gives CDR1 KGHSH, CDR2 LQKENI. The CDR3 is 13 amino acids. The CDR3 nucleotides are TGCGCCAGCTCACCGACAGGGGAAGATACGCAGTATTTT. It yields the protein CASSPTGEDTQYF. The complete variable domain, with remaining parts taken from reference TRBV18 and TRBJ2-3, reads NAGVMQNPRHLVRRRGQEARLRCSPMKGHSHVYWYRQLPEEGLKFMVYLQKENIIDESGMPKERFSAEFPKEGPSILRIQQVVRGDSAAYFCASSPTGEDTQYFGPGTRLTVL.